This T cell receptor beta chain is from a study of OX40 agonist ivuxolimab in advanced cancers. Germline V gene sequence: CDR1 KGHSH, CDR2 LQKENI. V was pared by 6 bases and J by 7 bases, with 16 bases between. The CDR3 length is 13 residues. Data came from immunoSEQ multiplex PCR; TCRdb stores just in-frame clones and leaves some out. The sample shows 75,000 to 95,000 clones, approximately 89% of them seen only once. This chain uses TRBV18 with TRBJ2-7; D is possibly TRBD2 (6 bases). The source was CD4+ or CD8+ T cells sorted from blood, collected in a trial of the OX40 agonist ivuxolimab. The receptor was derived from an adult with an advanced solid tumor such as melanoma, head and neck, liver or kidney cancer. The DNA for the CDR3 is TGTGCCAGCTCGGAAGACTCTCGGGGGGAGCAGTACTTC. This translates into CASSEDSRGEQYF.